These 12 T cell receptor beta chains were sequenced from one sample in a study of blood T cells in healthy people across ages (dated by TCRdb to between 2015 and 2017). Library method: 5' RACE. TCRdb shows the sequencer as Illumina HiSeq 2500. A second PCR of about 6 to 12 cycles was performed with a sample-barcoded 5' primer and a J-beta primer mix. The public reads were reprocessed in TCRdb via fastp at Q25 and MiXCR, keeping in-frame beta chains. Each CDR3 protein appears once, grouped with its most common genes and DNA. The sample table contains 800,000 to 1,300,000 distinct CDR3 sequences; only one count was recorded for around 27% of them. Of the sample, 0.65% to 0.75% is held by the ten largest clones. These same records also appear under a second study, on T cells of mothers and their children.

The specimen sequenced was blood. These receptors came from a girl aged 2-15 years in good health.

This clonotype was found a few times. Sequence at one end of the junction differs from germline and may be a read error. CDR3 in amino acids: CASSVEGGRDNGQFF. DNA of the CDR3: TGTGCCAGCAGCGTAGAAGGCGGGAGGGACAATGGGCAGTTCTTC. This chain uses TRBV9 with TRBJ2-5; TRBD2 agrees at 9 bases. The J call is uncertain, as TRBJ2-1 better fits the DNA end. Germline loops: CDR1 SGDLS, CDR2 YYNGEE. The CDR3 is made up of 15 amino acids.

This clonotype appeared many times. The chain has TRBV4-1 and TRBJ2-7; tentatively, D is TRBD1 (5 bases). This CDR3 region has 16 residues. The ends were cut back, 0 bases at V and 2 bases at J, with 14 bases in the middle. CDR1 is MGHRA and CDR2 is YSYEKL in the germline V gene. In nucleotides, the CDR3 is TGCGCCAGCAGCCAAGATCTGGCGCAGGGCACCTACGAGCAGTACTTC. Its protein is CASSQDLAQGTYEQYF.

This clonotype was seen more than once but under ten times. At one boundary the junction diverges from the germline segment, which might be a read error. The chain carries TRBV10-3 and TRBJ2-5; the match to TRBD2 covers 7 bases. The DNA end favors TRBJ2-7, so the J call may be wrong. CDR3 length: 14 residues. Germline assignment: CDR1 ENHRY and CDR2 SYGVKD. The CDR3 region has the DNA TGTGCCATCACTGAGGGTGGCGGGAGCTACGAGCAGTACTTC. This codes for CAITEGGGSYEQYF.

The V gene is TRBV3-1, the J gene TRBJ2-3; 16 bases map to TRBD2. Germline V lookup: CDR1 LGHDT, CDR2 YNNKEL (reference sequence). The trim removed 3 bases at V and 2 bases at J, leaving 11 bases unmatched. CDR3 length equals 20 residues. The DNA of the CDR3 is TGTGCCAGCAGCCACGACGGGACTAGCGGGGGGGCCTTCCTCACAGATACGCAGTATTTT. Translating gives CASSHDGTSGGAFLTDTQYF.

The sample holds a few counts of this clonotype. For the CDR3, the DNA is TGTGCCAGCACCAGACTAGCGAGCAATGAGCAGTTCTTC. As protein: CASTRLASNEQFF. The V call is TRBV11-2, the J call TRBJ2-1, with 8 positions matching TRBD2. Per germline, CDR1 SGHAT and CDR2 FQNNGV. V trimming: 7 bases; J trimming: 6 bases; junction bases outside the gene matches: 5. This CDR3 has 13 residues.

The V gene is TRBV13, the J gene TRBJ2-5; D unresolved. The ends were cut back, 1 base at V and 1 base at J, with 7 bases in the middle. The CDR3 is made up of 14 amino acids. The germline CDR1 and CDR2 sequences are PRHDT and FYEKMQ (reference sequence). DNA of the CDR3: TGTGCCAGCAGCTTAGACGGACCCCAAGAGACCCAGTACTTC. It is translated as CASSLDGPQETQYF.

J is TRBJ1-5 and V is TRBV7-2; weak D call: TRBD1 (5 bases). V lost 1 base, J lost 7 bases, and 14 bases lay in between. CDR3 length: 15 residues. The germline CDR1 and CDR2 sequences are SGHTA and FQGNSA. The CDR3 is CASSLEEGMLQPQHF. CDR3 DNA: TGTGCCAGCAGCTTAGAAGAGGGGATGCTGCAGCCCCAGCATTTT.

V is TRBV5-1 and J is TRBJ2-3; TRBD2 matches 12 bases. This CDR3 contains 15 residues. The trim removed 7 bases at V and 4 bases at J, leaving 7 bases unmatched. Germline CDR1 and CDR2: SGHRS and YFSETQ. DNA for the CDR3: TGCGCCAGCGGCCCGGGACTAGCGGGCGCAGATACGCAGTATTTT. Translating gives CASGPGLAGADTQYF.

V usage is TRBV20-1 and J usage is TRBJ2-2; 9 nucleotides match TRBD2. The CDR3 consists of 16 residues. V dropped 1 base and J dropped 5; count of bases not matched to a gene: 8. CDR1 is DFQATT, CDR2 SNEGSKA, per germline (reference sequence). This chain's CDR3 is CSARASAGGLTGELFF. DNA for the CDR3: TGCAGTGCTAGAGCATCAGCGGGGGGCCTTACCGGGGAGCTGTTTTTT.

This clonotype has a handful of counts. V is TRBV5-1 and J is TRBJ2-2; D unresolved. Per germline, CDR1 SGHRS and CDR2 YFSETQ. V shed 2 bases and J shed 2 bases, with 10 bases lying between them. There are 15 residues in the CDR3. The CDR3, as DNA: TGCGCCAGCAGCTTCCGGCAGGATAACACCGGGGAGCTGTTTTTT. It codes for CASSFRQDNTGELFF.

This clonotype occurred a few times. The rearrangement joins TRBV10-3 to TRBJ1-2, with a possible D match to TRBD1 (6 bases). The CDR3 has 14 amino acids. From germline, CDR1 is ENHRY and CDR2 SYGVKD. The V and J ends lost 6 bases and 0 bases respectively, with 11 bases between them. Here the CDR3 DNA reads TGTGCCATCAGCGGGGGCAGAGCTAACTATGGCTACACCTTC. Protein product: CAISGGRANYGYTF.

The rearrangement joins TRBV4-1 to TRBJ2-7, with D possibly being TRBD2 (6 bases). This CDR3 is built from 14 residues. Looked up from germline, CDR1 is MGHRA and CDR2 is YSYEKL. V shed 4 bases and J shed 5 bases, with 15 bases lying between them. CDR3 nucleotides: TGCGCCAGCAGCCTCACTAGCATTTCGGACGAGCAGTACTTC. Protein product: CASSLTSISDEQYF.